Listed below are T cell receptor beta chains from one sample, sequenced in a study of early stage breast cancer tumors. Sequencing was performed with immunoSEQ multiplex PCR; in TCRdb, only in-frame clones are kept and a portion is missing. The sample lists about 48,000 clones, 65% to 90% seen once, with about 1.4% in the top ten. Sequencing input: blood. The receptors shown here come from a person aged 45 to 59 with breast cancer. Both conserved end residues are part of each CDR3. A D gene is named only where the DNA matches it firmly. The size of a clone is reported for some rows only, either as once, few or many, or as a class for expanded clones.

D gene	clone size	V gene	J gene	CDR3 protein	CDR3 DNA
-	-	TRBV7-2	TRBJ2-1	CASSLRRIRLVGLVNEQFF	TGTGCCAGCAGCTTGCGACGAATCAGACTAGTGGGGCTTGTGAATGAGCAGTTCTTC
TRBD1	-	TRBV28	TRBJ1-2	CASSLTGGLANYGYTF	TGTGCCAGCAGTTTAACAGGGGGCCTAGCTAACTATGGCTACACCTTC
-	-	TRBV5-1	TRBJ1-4	CASAPTATNEKLFF	TGCGCCAGCGCCCCGACAGCAACTAATGAAAAACTGTTTTTT
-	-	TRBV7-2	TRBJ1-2	CASSLGGPGAISYTF	TGTGCCAGCAGCTTAGGGGGGCCAGGGGCTATCAGCTACACCTTC
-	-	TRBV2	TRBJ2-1	CASSVDVYEQFF	TGTGCCAGCAGCGTGGACGTATATGAGCAGTTCTTC
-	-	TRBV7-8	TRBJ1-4	CASRLQRSNEKLFF	TGTGCCAGCAGATTACAGAGATCTAATGAAAAACTGTTTTTT
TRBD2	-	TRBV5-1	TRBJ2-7	CASSLGSDSGISYEQYF	TGCGCCAGCAGCTTGGGTTCGGATAGCGGGATTTCCTACGAGCAGTACTTC
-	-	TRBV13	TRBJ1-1	CASSRFPEAFF	TGTGCCAGCAGCCGTTTCCCTGAAGCTTTCTTT
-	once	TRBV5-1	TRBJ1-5	CASSPSWGQPQHF	TGCGCCAGCAGTCCTTCTTGGGGTCAGCCCCAGCATTTT
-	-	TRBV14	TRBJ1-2	CASSPFPTGPYGYTF	TGTGCCAGCAGCCCATTTCCGACAGGTCCCTATGGCTACACCTTC
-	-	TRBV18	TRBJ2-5	CASSPSQGGETQYF	TGTGCCAGCTCACCGTCACAGGGCGGGGAGACCCAGTACTTC
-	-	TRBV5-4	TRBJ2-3	CASSLGGASTDTQYF	TGTGCCAGCAGCTTGGGCGGGGCTAGCACAGATACGCAGTATTTT
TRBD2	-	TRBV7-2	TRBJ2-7	CASSSGGLVEQYF	TGTGCCAGCAGCTCGGGGGGGCTCGTCGAGCAGTACTTC
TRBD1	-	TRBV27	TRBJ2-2	CASRRQGGTGELFF	TGTGCCAGCCGTAGACAGGGTGGTACCGGGGAGCTGTTTTTT
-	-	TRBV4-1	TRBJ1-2	CASSQESGANYGYTF	TGCGCCAGCAGCCAAGAATCCGGTGCTAACTATGGCTACACCTTC
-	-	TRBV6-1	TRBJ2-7	CASYREGEQYF	TGTGCCAGCTACAGGGAAGGCGAGCAGTACTTC
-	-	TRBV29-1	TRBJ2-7	CSVEDGDPRHEQYF	TGCAGCGTTGAAGATGGGGACCCCCGCCACGAGCAGTACTTC
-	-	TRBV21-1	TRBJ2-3	CASSKGLAGLTDTQYF	TGTGCCAGCAGCAAAGGGCTAGCGGGGTTAACAGATACGCAGTATTTT
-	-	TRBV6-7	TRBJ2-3	CASSYSSEQGRPAAQYF	TGTGCCAGCAGTTACTCGAGTGAGCAGGGGAGGCCAGCGGCGCAGTATTTT
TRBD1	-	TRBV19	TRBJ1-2	CASSLTGEFYGYTF	TGTGCCAGTAGTTTGACAGGGGAATTCTATGGCTACACCTTC
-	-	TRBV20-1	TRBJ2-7	CSAASGTEQYF	TGCAGTGCTGCCTCGGGGACCGAGCAGTACTTC
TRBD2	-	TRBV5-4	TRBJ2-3	CASSAGQRLAGFDTQYF	TGTGCCAGCAGCGCGGGCCAACGACTAGCGGGGTTTGATACGCAGTATTTT
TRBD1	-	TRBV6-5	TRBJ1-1	CASTNRGGVTEAFF	TGTGCCAGCACCAACAGGGGGGGTGTCACTGAAGCTTTCTTT
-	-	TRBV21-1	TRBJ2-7	CASSRARDVLNEQYF	TGTGCCAGCAGCCGAGCCCGGGATGTCCTCAACGAGCAGTACTTC
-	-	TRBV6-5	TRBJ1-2	CASSPPSGYGYTF	TGTGCCAGCAGCCCTCCTTCCGGCTATGGCTACACCTTC
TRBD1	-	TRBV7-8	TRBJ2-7	CASSFRSGTGGSEQYF	TGTGCCAGCAGCTTCCGTTCCGGGACAGGGGGCAGCGAGCAGTACTTC
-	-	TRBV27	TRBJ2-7	CASSLGGDSYEQYF	TGTGCCAGCAGTTTAGGTGGTGATTCCTACGAGCAGTACTTC
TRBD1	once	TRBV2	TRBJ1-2	CASRIRQGNYGYTF	TGTGCCAGCAGGATAAGACAGGGTAACTATGGCTACACCTTC
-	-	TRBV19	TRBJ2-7	CASSRRQAHEQYF	TGTGCCAGTAGTAGGCGACAGGCCCACGAGCAGTACTTC
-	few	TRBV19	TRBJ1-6	CASSRTDSPLHF	TGTGCCAGTAGTCGTACGGATTCACCCCTCCACTTT
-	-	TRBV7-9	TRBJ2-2	CASSLSRANTGELFF	TGTGCCAGCAGCTTGTCTCGGGCGAACACCGGGGAGCTGTTTTTT
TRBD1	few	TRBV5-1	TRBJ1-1	CASSIWDSLNTEAFF	TGCGCCAGCAGCATTTGGGACAGCCTCAACACTGAAGCTTTCTTT
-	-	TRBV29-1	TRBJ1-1	CSGLGPAANTEAFF	TGCAGCGGCTTGGGACCGGCGGCGAACACTGAAGCTTTCTTT
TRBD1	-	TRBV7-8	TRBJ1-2	CASSLTTLGTGGGYGYTF	TGTGCCAGCAGCTTAACCACCTTAGGGACAGGGGGCGGCTATGGCTACACCTTC
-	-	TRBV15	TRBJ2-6	CATSRDAGGSGANVLTF	TGTGCCACCAGCAGAGATGCCGGGGGCTCTGGGGCCAACGTCCTGACTTTC
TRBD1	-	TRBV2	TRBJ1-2	CASREDRGNGYTF	TGTGCCAGCAGGGAGGACAGGGGTAATGGCTACACCTTC
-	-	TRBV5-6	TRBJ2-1	CASSLVSVNEQFF	TGTGCCAGCAGCTTGGTTAGCGTCAATGAGCAGTTCTTC
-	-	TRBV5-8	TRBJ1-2	CASSLGWELPNYGYTF	TGTGCCAGCAGCTTGGGCTGGGAGTTGCCTAACTATGGCTACACCTTC
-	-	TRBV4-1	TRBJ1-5	CASSQPGISNQPQHF	TGCGCCAGCAGCCAGCCAGGGATTTCGAATCAGCCCCAGCATTTT
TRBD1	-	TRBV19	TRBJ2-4	CASSIGQAIQYF	TGTGCCAGTAGTATCGGACAGGCCATTCAGTACTTC
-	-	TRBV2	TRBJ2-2	CASTTLGTNTGELFF	-
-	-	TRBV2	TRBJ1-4	CAIGGGAEKLFF	TGTGCCATAGGGGGAGGGGCTGAAAAACTGTTTTTT
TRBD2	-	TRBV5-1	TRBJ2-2	CASSPLAGGNTGELFF	TGCGCCAGCAGCCCTCTAGCGGGAGGAAACACCGGGGAGCTGTTTTTT
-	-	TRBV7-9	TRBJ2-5	CASSSGGTEETQYF	TGTGCCAGCAGCTCCGGGGGTACTGAGGAGACCCAGTACTTC
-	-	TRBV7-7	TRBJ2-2	CASSLALVSSTGELFF	TGTGCTAGCAGCTTAGCGTTGGTGTCAAGCACCGGGGAGCTGTTTTTT
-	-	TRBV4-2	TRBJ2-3	CASSQMSGGRTDTQYF	TGTGCCAGCAGCCAAATGTCGGGCGGTCGCACAGATACGCAGTATTTT
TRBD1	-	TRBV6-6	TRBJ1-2	CASSYYRGGYTF	TGTGCCAGCAGTTACTACAGGGGTGGCTACACCTTC
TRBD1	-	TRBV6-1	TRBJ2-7	CASSPGQGAYEQYF	TGTGCCAGCAGTCCGGGACAGGGGGCCTACGAGCAGTACTTC
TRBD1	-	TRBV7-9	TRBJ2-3	CASSLDRGPPSTDTQYF	TGTGCCAGCAGCTTAGATAGGGGGCCACCTAGCACAGATACGCAGTATTTT
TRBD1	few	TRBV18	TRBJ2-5	CASSPLAGGELKTQYF	TGTGCCAGCTCACCCCTGGCAGGGGGCGAGTTAAAGACCCAGTACTTC
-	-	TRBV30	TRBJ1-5	CAWSERGGSFQPQHF	TGTGCCTGGAGTGAAAGGGGGGGGAGTTTTCAGCCCCAGCATTTT
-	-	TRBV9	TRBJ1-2	CASSALKGGGAIYGYTF	TGTGCCAGCAGCGCCCTCAAGGGAGGGGGGGCCATCTATGGCTACACCTTC
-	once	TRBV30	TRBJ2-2	CAWSQAGELFF	TGTGCCTGGAGTCAGGCCGGGGAGCTGTTTTTT
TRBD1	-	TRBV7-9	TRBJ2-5	CASSSPDRTLQETQYF	TGTGCCAGCAGCTCGCCGGACAGGACCCTCCAAGAGACCCAGTACTTC
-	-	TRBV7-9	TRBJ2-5	CASSPLRDTKETQYF	TGTGCCAGCAGTCCATTGCGGGACACCAAAGAGACCCAGTACTTC
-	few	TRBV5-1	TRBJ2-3	CASKESLGGTDTQYF	TGCGCCAGCAAGGAATCGCTGGGAGGTACAGATACGCAGTATTTT